This T cell receptor beta chain was found in a study of CD8 T cells in ankylosing spondylitis. From the 5' RACE reads, TCRdb called clonotypes with MiXCR, one entry per CDR3 protein. The sample consists of 230,000 or so distinct CDR3 sequences, under 20% of them appearing once. The CDR3 has 16 residues. The trim removed 3 bases at V and 0 bases at J, leaving 4 bases unmatched. Germline assignment: CDR1 DFQATT and CDR2 SNEGSKA (reference sequence). This rearrangement joins TRBV20-1 to TRBJ2-1; TRBD2 aligns across 11 bases. Sequencing input: blood, either unsorted or a sorted T cell fraction (not recorded which). The origin of this receptor is a male donor with ankylosing spondylitis or in good health (not recorded which). CDR3 sequence (DNA): TGCAGTGCTAGTGCCCTAGCGGGAGGCTCCTACAATGAGCAGTTCTTC. Translation: CSASALAGGSYNEQFF.